These T cell receptor beta chains were read from a single sample in a study of shared clonotypes between healthy human individuals. Assay: immunoSEQ multiplex PCR; the TCRdb copy retains only in-frame clones and omits some. Of some 2.3 million clones listed, over 85% were seen once; the top ten hold 0.39%. Sequencing was done on a sample of naive CD4+ T cells from PBMCs. All receptors derive from a man aged 18 to 29 in good health. Some clones in this sample may be carry-over from other donors' samples. CDR3s include the opening cysteine and the closing phenylalanine or tryptophan. A D gene is named only where the DNA matches it firmly. The size entry is marked missing in some rows and otherwise reads once, few, many or a size class.

v_call	clone_size	d_call	j_call	cdr3_aa	cdr3_nt
TRBV19	NA	NA	TRBJ2-3	CASSPRGGGRADTQYF	TGTGCCAGTAGCCCCCGGGGTGGGGGCCGCGCAGATACGCAGTATTTT
TRBV6-1	NA	TRBD1	TRBJ2-5	CASSGQGSQETQYF	TGTGCCAGCAGTGGACAGGGGTCACAAGAGACCCAGTACTTC
TRBV19	NA	NA	TRBJ1-5	CASRLDRFNQPQHF	TGTGCCAGTAGACTCGACAGGTTTAATCAGCCCCAGCATTTT
TRBV30	NA	NA	TRBJ2-7	CAWSLPRLDRIEQYF	TGTGCCTGGAGCCTACCCCGCCTAGATAGAATCGAGCAGTACTTC
TRBV27	NA	TRBD1	TRBJ1-5	CASSPDRGYQPQHF	TGTGCCAGCAGTCCCGACAGGGGCTATCAGCCCCAGCATTTT
TRBV6-1	once	NA	TRBJ2-4	CASSEGLTPAYVQYF	TGTGCCAGCAGTGAAGGCTTGACGCCCGCCTACGTTCAGTACTTC
TRBV25-1	NA	TRBD1	TRBJ1-3	CASRPDRGTGNTIYF	TGTGCCAGCAGGCCCGACAGGGGTACTGGAAACACCATATATTTT
TRBV30	few	NA	TRBJ1-1	CAWIGTLGAFF	TGTGCCTGGATCGGGACCCTGGGAGCTTTCTTT
TRBV27	NA	NA	TRBJ2-2	CASSFSTPENTGELFF	TGTGCCAGCAGTTTTTCGACTCCGGAGAACACCGGGGAGCTGTTTTTT
TRBV4-3	NA	NA	TRBJ2-3	CASSHEDSRDTQYF	TGCGCCAGCAGCCACGAGGACAGTAGAGATACGCAGTATTTT
TRBV4-1	NA	NA	TRBJ2-2	CASSRGANTGELFF	TGCGCCAGCAGCCGTGGCGCGAATACCGGGGAGCTGTTTTTT
TRBV28	NA	TRBD1	TRBJ1-1	CASSPDRGMRTEAFF	TGTGCCAGCAGCCCCGACAGGGGCATGAGGACTGAAGCTTTCTTT
TRBV5-1	NA	TRBD1	TRBJ1-5	CASSLRTGAGQPQHF	TGCGCCAGCAGCCTTAGGACAGGGGCAGGACAGCCCCAGCATTTT
TRBV18	NA	NA	TRBJ1-5	CASSPPGYTSNQPQHF	TGTGCCAGCTCACCACCTGGTTATACGAGCAATCAGCCCCAGCATTTT
TRBV25-1	NA	TRBD1	TRBJ1-3	CASRPRDRVGNTIYF	TGTGCCAGCAGGCCCCGGGACAGGGTTGGAAACACCATATATTTT